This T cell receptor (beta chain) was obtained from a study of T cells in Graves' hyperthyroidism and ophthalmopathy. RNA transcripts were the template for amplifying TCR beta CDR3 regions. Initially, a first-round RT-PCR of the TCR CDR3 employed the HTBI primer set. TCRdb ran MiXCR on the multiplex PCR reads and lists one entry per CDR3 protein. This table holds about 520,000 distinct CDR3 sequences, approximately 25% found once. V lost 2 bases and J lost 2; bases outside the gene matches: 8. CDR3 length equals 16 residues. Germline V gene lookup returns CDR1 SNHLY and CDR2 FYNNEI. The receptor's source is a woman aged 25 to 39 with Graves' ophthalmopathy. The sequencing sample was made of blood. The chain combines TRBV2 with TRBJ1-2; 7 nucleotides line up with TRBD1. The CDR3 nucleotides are TGTGCCAGCAGTGAAATTGGGACAGTCTTAAACTATGGCTACACCTTC. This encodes CASSEIGTVLNYGYTF. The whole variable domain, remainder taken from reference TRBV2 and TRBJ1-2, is EPEVTQTPSHQVTQMGQEVILRCVPISNHLYFYWYRQILGQKVEFLVSFYNNEISEKSEIFDDQFSVERPDGSNFTLKIRSTKLEDSAMYFCASSEIGTVLNYGYTFGSGTRLTVV.